This is a list of T cell receptor beta chains from one sample in a study of beta chain features in type 1 diabetes. Assay: immunoSEQ multiplex PCR; the TCRdb copy retains only in-frame clones and omits some. The sample shows under 90,000 clones, 25% to 35% of them seen only once. The specimen was stem cell memory CD4+ T cells from blood. The receptor set was obtained from a woman aged 18-29 years in good health. Each CDR3 is given with its conserved first and last residue. D genes are given only for firm matches. Clone size, where shown, is once, few, many, or a class for clones that have expanded.

d_call: .; j_call: TRBJ2-6; v_call: TRBV7-2; clone_size: few; cdr3_nt: TGTGCCAGCAGCTTAATGCAGGTTGGGGCCAACGTCCTGACTTTC; cdr3_aa: CASSLMQVGANVLTF
d_call: .; j_call: TRBJ1-4; v_call: TRBV9; clone_size: once; cdr3_nt: TGTGCCAGCAGCGAGGGACACGCGGTACCTAATGAAAAACTGTTTTTT; cdr3_aa: CASSEGHAVPNEKLFF
d_call: TRBD1; j_call: TRBJ2-7; v_call: TRBV11-2; clone_size: .; cdr3_nt: TGTGCCAGCAGCTCCCGGGACAGAGTCTCCGAGCAGTACTTC; cdr3_aa: CASSSRDRVSEQYF
d_call: .; j_call: TRBJ1-5; v_call: TRBV9; clone_size: .; cdr3_nt: TGTGCCAGCAGCCAGGGTGGGAATCAGCCCCAGCATTTT; cdr3_aa: CASSQGGNQPQHF
d_call: .; j_call: TRBJ1-1; v_call: TRBV16; clone_size: .; cdr3_nt: TGTGCCAGCAGCCAAGGACATAAGAACACTGAAGCTTTCTTT; cdr3_aa: CASSQGHKNTEAFF
d_call: TRBD1; j_call: TRBJ1-2; v_call: TRBV4-2; clone_size: few; cdr3_nt: TGTGCCAGCAGCCAAGATGGACAGGGGAACTATGGCTACACCTTC; cdr3_aa: CASSQDGQGNYGYTF
d_call: .; j_call: TRBJ2-1; v_call: TRBV5-4; clone_size: .; cdr3_nt: TGTGCCAGCAGCTTGGCTTGGAGCTCCTACAATGAGCAGTTCTTC; cdr3_aa: CASSLAWSSYNEQFF
d_call: .; j_call: TRBJ2-3; v_call: TRBV7-6; clone_size: .; cdr3_nt: TGTGCCAGCAGCTTTATCGGAGGAGCAGATACGCAGTATTTT; cdr3_aa: CASSFIGGADTQYF
d_call: TRBD2; j_call: TRBJ2-1; v_call: TRBV18; clone_size: .; cdr3_nt: TGTGCCAGCTCCCTTACTAGCGGCCCTTACAATGAGCAGTTCTTC; cdr3_aa: CASSLTSGPYNEQFF
d_call: .; j_call: TRBJ2-3; v_call: TRBV30; clone_size: few; cdr3_nt: TGTGCCTGGAGCGCGACTAGTGTCACAGATACGCAGTATTTT; cdr3_aa: CAWSATSVTDTQYF
d_call: TRBD1; j_call: TRBJ2-7; v_call: TRBV27; clone_size: few; cdr3_nt: TGTGCCAGCAGTGCACAGGGACAGGAAAGGGACGAGCAGTACTTC; cdr3_aa: CASSAQGQERDEQYF